The sequence of this TCR beta chain was determined in a study of radiotherapy plus CTLA-4 blockade in lung cancer. Method: immunoSEQ multiplex PCR; TCRdb's copy keeps in-frame clones and lacks some. This sample has approximately 98,000 clones, with approximately 78% found just once. Germline CDR1 is SGHRS and CDR2 is YFSETQ. The V gene lost 4 bases and the J gene lost 2 bases, with 10 bases spanning the gap. The CDR3 totals 14 residues. Turning to this clone: The antigen is not known.

Findings and limits, study-wide: Clones derived from tumor TCRs expanded in blood after radiotherapy plus ipilimumab.

The receptor was derived from a human donor with non-small cell lung cancer who had a partial response to radiotherapy plus ipilimumab. V gene TRBV5-1 combines with J gene TRBJ1-3; possibly TRBD1 for D (6 bases). This specimen was peripheral blood, taken from a patient treated with radiotherapy plus ipilimumab. CDR3 residues: CASSPGEPGNTIYF. DNA of the CDR3: TGCGCCAGCAGCCCAGGGGAACCTGGAAACACCATATATTTT.